This TCR beta chain originates from a study of T cell changes during pregnancy in multiple sclerosis. The CDR3 covers 13 residues. Method: immunoSEQ multiplex PCR; TCRdb's copy keeps in-frame clones and lacks some. The sample lists about 30,000 clones, roughly nine tenths seen once, with 6% to 8% in the top ten. This receptor was identified in a female donor with multiple sclerosis, enrolled in a pregnancy study. The starting material was CD8+ T cells from peripheral blood mononuclear cells, obtained in the second trimester of pregnancy. V is TRBV21-1 and J is TRBJ2-1; TRBD2 was called by the table and not checked on the DNA. TRBV21-1 is flagged as a pseudogene. The CDR3 is CAGGTRGFGEQFF. In nucleotides, the CDR3 is TGTGCCGGCGGGACTAGGGGGTTTGGGGAGCAGTTCTTC.